These 22 T cell receptor beta chains came from one sample sequenced in a study of tumor-infiltrating lymphocytes in primary liver carcinoma. Production of TCR beta cDNA used around 0.45 ug total RNA together with a constant-region primer. Three-round nested multiplex PCR performed with slightly modified ARM-PCR produced the TCR beta libraries. For around 11 cycles apiece, the opening two PCR rounds ran with TRBV1-TRBV30 forward primers and a C-beta reverse primer. MiXCR, run by TCRdb on the multiplex PCR reads, gives a single entry per CDR3 protein. The sample includes approximately 80,000 distinct CDR3 sequences, 69% of them seen just once. Without any cell sorting, roughly 20-30 mg of bulk tissue yielded co-extracted RNA and DNA. Sequenced input: tumor-adjacent normal liver tissue. The origin of the receptors is a man aged 40-49 years with primary liver carcinoma and hepatitis B virus infection.

For this clonotype: One end of the junction does not line up with germline, which may come from a read error. This sequence joins TRBV6-6 and TRBJ2-3; TRBD2 matches at 15 bases. The CDR3 spans 16 residues. Germline V gene lookup returns CDR1 MNHNY and CDR2 SVGAGI (reference sequence). CDR3 DNA sequence: TGTGCCAGCTGGAAAGGGACTAGCGGGAGGACAGATGCGCAGTATTTT. It specifies CASWKGTSGRTDAQYF.

About this clonotype itself: A read error may be the cause here, since a much bigger clone is one base away. V usage is TRBV7-9 and J usage is TRBJ2-2, with D unresolved. Germline V CDR1 and CDR2: SEHNR, FQNEAQ (reference sequence). This CDR3 is 13 amino acids long. The CDR3 region has the DNA TGTACCAGCAGCTTATGGGTTAGCGGGGAGCTGTTTTTT. Translated, it gives CTSSLWVSGELFF.

A remark on this clonotype: A much larger clone differs from this one at a single base, so this may be a read error. CDR3 nucleotide sequence: TGTGCCTGCAGTGAAGGGAGTGGGGTGTCGGATACGCAGTATTTT. It encodes CACSEGSGVSDTQYF. This rearrangement joins TRBV6-4 to TRBJ2-3; TRBD2 is a possible D gene (5 bases). This CDR3 has 15 amino acids. Germline V gene lookup returns CDR1 MRHNA and CDR2 SNTAGT.

Concerning this clonotype itself: One end of the junction fails to match germline, which may point to a read error. This rearrangement joins TRBV6-1 to TRBJ2-5; D is unresolved. The CDR3 is 15 amino acids. Germline CDR1 and CDR2: MNHNS and SASEGT. The CDR3 coding sequence is TGTGCCAGCAGTGAAGCGGTGGGCGGCCAAGCGACCCAGTACTTC. Translation gives CASSEAVGGQATQYF.

The V and J genes are TRBV28 and TRBJ2-2; a possible D gene is TRBD1 (6 bases). V dropped 6 bases and J dropped 4 bases, with 12 bases sitting between them. The CDR3 length is 14 residues. The V gene's germline CDR1 is MDHEN and CDR2 SYDVKM. The CDR3 DNA reads TGTGCCAGCAGCTTAGGACAGTCCACCGGGGAGCTGTTTTTT. This codes for CASSLGQSTGELFF.

Of note for this clonotype: At one end the junction does not follow the germline gene, possibly because of a read error. V gene TRBV11-2 combines with J gene TRBJ2-1, with D unclear. Per the germline V gene, CDR1 is SGHAT and CDR2 is FQNNGV. The CDR3 is 15 residues long. DNA of the CDR3: TGTACCAGCAGCTTAGCTGCAGGAGTAGTCAATGAGCAATTCTTC. Translated: CTSSLAAGVVNEQFF.

V is TRBV11-1 and J is TRBJ2-4; TRBD1 matches 11 bases. The CDR3 length is 20 residues. The V segment lost 4 bases and the J segment 0 bases; nucleotides outside the gene matches: 14. Germline lookup yields CDR1 SGHAT and CDR2 FQDESV (reference sequence). DNA of the CDR3: TGTGCCAGCAGCTCAGTGACCCGGGACAGGGGGGATTTAGCCAAAAACATTCAGTACTTC. Amino acid sequence: CASSSVTRDRGDLAKNIQYF.

This clonotype has ten or more counts. This sequence joins TRBV7-9 and TRBJ2-5; D uncertain. The CDR3 has 12 residues. V lost 2 bases, J lost 5 bases, and 6 bases lay in between. The germline gives CDR1 SEHNR, CDR2 FQNEAQ (reference sequence). The CDR3 reads CASSLSHETQYF. CDR3 nucleotide sequence: TGTGCCAGCAGCTTAAGTCACGAGACCCAGTACTTC.

A note on this clonotype: Relative to the germline gene, one junction end is altered; a read error may explain this. The chain couples TRBV29-1 to TRBJ2-2; 7 bases are shared with TRBD2. Per germline, CDR1 SQVTM and CDR2 ANQGSEA. The CDR3 consists of 15 residues. In DNA, the CDR3 is TGCAGCGTTGGGACTAGTGCGGCGAACACCAGGGAGCTGTTTTTT. Translating it yields CSVGTSAANTRELFF.

This clonotype was detected ten times or more. The genes are TRBV30 and TRBJ1-1; D uncertain. From germline, CDR1 is GTSNPN and CDR2 SVGIG (reference sequence). This CDR3 comprises 12 residues. The V end was cut by 1 base, the J end by 6 bases, with 9 bases between. For the CDR3, the DNA is TGTGCCTGGAGTGAGAGCGCGCCTGAAGCTTTCTTT. Translation: CAWSESAPEAFF.

About this clonotype: A junction boundary mismatches the germline segment, possibly from a read error. The rearrangement uses TRBV29-1 and TRBJ1-5, with D unresolved. Germline CDR1 is SQVTM and CDR2 is ANQGSEA. CDR3 size: 13 residues. CDR3 region: CSVEASPDQSQHF. CDR3 sequence (DNA): TGCAGCGTTGAAGCCAGTCCGGATCAGTCCCAGCATTTT.

A note on this clonotype: Sequence at one end of the junction differs from germline and may be a read error. The genes are TRBV11-2 and TRBJ2-1, with a tentative D call TRBD1 (6 bases). Per the germline V gene, CDR1 is SGHAT and CDR2 is FQNNGV. This CDR3 comprises 13 residues. The CDR3 sequence is CTSSSLGGYEQFF. The CDR3 DNA is TGTACCAGCAGTTCCCTTGGGGGCTATGAGCAGTTCTTC. The whole variable domain, filled in from reference TRBV11-2 and TRBJ2-1, reads EAGVAQSPRYKIIEKRQSVAFWCNPISGHATLYWYQQILGQGPKLLIQFQNNGVVDDSQLPKDRFSAERLKGVDSTLKIQPAKLEDSAVYLCTSSSLGGYEQFFGPGTRLTVL.

About this clonotype: The CDR3 carries no conserved terminal phenylalanine or tryptophan, so it likely arises from a read error. V usage is TRBV5-6 and J usage is TRBJ1-2; 10 positions agree with TRBD1. The V gene's germline CDR1 is SGHDT and CDR2 YYEEEE. V lost 0 bases, J lost 7 bases, and 3 bases stayed unmatched. The CDR3 extends over 14 amino acids. CDR3 sequence: CASSLVGTGAGYTL. As DNA, the CDR3 is TGTGCCAGCAGCTTGGTTGGGACAGGGGCTGGCTACACCCTC.

Concerning this clonotype: It is likely a read error, because the conserved phenylalanine at the end of the CDR3 is missing. The DNA is omitted, as the CDR3 cannot be located on it reliably, and the CDR3 follows TCRdb's listing. The CDR3 sequence is CSVEPTGTDTQFL. This chain links TRBV29-1 with TRBJ2-3; the D call in the table, TRBD1, was not verified against the DNA. Counting both end residues, the CDR3 totals 13 amino acids. Germline CDR1 reads SQVTM; CDR2 reads ANQGSEA.

This clonotype turned up a few times. Given a much more abundant clone one base away, this may be a read error. V usage is TRBV10-2 and J usage is TRBJ1-2; D is undetermined. The CDR3 is 14 amino acids. Looked up from germline, CDR1 is WSHSY and CDR2 is SAAADI. The CDR3 DNA reads TGCGCCAGCAGTGAGTCGGGAAGAAACTATGACTACACCTTC. Amino acids: CASSESGRNYDYTF.

This chain links TRBV15 with TRBJ2-1; 9 nucleotides agree with TRBD1. CDR1 is LNHNV, CDR2 YYDKDF, per germline (reference sequence). The V and J ends lost 4 bases and 15 bases, in that order; junction bases with no gene match: 10. The CDR3 covers 13 residues. In nucleotides, the CDR3 is TGTGCCACCAGCATGGACAGGGGTGGCCCCCCGTTCTTC. The encoded protein is CATSMDRGGPPFF.

This clonotype was detected only a few times. This may be a read error: a much more frequent sequence differs by one nucleotide. The V call is TRBV29-1, the J call TRBJ2-7; D gene ambiguous. The CDR3 runs 11 residues. V dropped 4 bases and J dropped 1 base, with 5 bases sitting between them. CDR1 is SQVTM, CDR2 ANQGSEA, per germline. CDR3 residues: CSVAVSYEQYF. DNA of the CDR3: TGCAGCGTTGCAGTGTCCTACGAGCAGTACTTC.

Only a few counts were recorded for this clonotype. One end of the junction varies from germline; a read error may be responsible. This chain uses TRBV4-3 with TRBJ1-2, with D hard to call. Germline V lookup: CDR1 LGHNA, CDR2 YSLEER. The CDR3 consists of 13 residues. As DNA, the CDR3 is TGCGCCAGCAACCAAGAGGGCAACTATGGCTACACCTTC. Protein product: CASNQEGNYGYTF.

This clonotype has only one observation. The junction departs from germline at one end; a sequencing error may be responsible. The CDR3 DNA follows: TGTGCCAGCAGCACCACGGATTTTAGCTCCTGCGAGCAGTACTTC. Translation: CASSTTDFSSCEQYF. J is TRBJ2-7 and V is TRBV11-2, with D uncertain. CDR1 and CDR2 from the germline V gene are SGHAT and FQNNGV. The CDR3 covers 15 residues.

This clonotype was detected a few times. This may come from a read error, since a much larger clone is one base off. The J gene is TRBJ1-2, the V gene TRBV5-4, with D tentatively TRBD1 (6 bases). V shed 1 base and J shed 4 bases, with 17 bases lying between them. CDR3 length equals 16 residues. Germline V gene data show CDR1 as SGHNT and CDR2 as YYREEE (reference sequence). CDR3 sequence: CASSLYRERGSYGYTF. The CDR3 DNA reads as TGTGCCAGCAGCTTGTACAGGGAAAGGGGAAGCTATGGCTACACCTTC.

For this clonotype: It is likely a read error, because the conserved phenylalanine at the end of the CDR3 is missing. The CDR3 reads CASNLVPERYIEQFI. The CDR3, as DNA: TGTGCCAGCAACTTGGTTCCCGAACGGTACATTGAGCAGTTCATC. V and J are TRBV5-5 and TRBJ2-1, with D hard to call. Germline CDR1 is SGHKS and CDR2 is YYEKEE (reference sequence). There are 15 residues in the CDR3.

This clonotype has a count of ten or more. V gene TRBV7-8 combines with J gene TRBJ2-4; 10 positions agree with TRBD1. The germline CDR1 and CDR2 sequences are SGHVS and FQNEAQ. This CDR3 has 17 residues. Losses at the gene ends were 5 bases for V and 1 base for J; bases not matched to a gene: 8. CDR3 in amino acids: CASSPETGQGAKNIQYF. The CDR3 DNA reads as TGTGCCAGCAGCCCTGAAACGGGACAGGGGGCCAAAAACATTCAGTACTTC. The whole variable domain, filled in from reference TRBV7-8 and TRBJ2-4, reads GAGVSQSPRYKVAKRGQDVALRCDPISGHVSLFWYQQALGQGPEFLTYFQNEAQLDKSGLPSDRFFAERPEGSVSTLKIQRTQQEDSAVYLCASSPETGQGAKNIQYFGAGTRLSVL.